The text below deals with one T cell receptor beta chain. The target antigen is unknown. Germline CDR1 MNHNY, CDR2 SVGAGI (reference sequence). Trimming pared 5 bases from V and 0 bases from J, leaving 16 bases between. The CDR3 spans 16 residues. This entry comes from a study of shared clonotypes between healthy human individuals. Study details: Participating donors consisted of a couple of women and a few men aged 18 to 49. CD4 naive and memory got three plates each, CD8 naive two, CD8 memory one.

The assay used deep level. Some clones are missing from TCRdb's copy, which holds only in-frame ones; the method was immunoSEQ multiplex PCR. The sample includes around 1.9 million clones, 93% of them seen just once. Study results and caveats: At large depth, rarefaction still showed sorted-subset sequencing to be incomplete.

Terminally differentiated effector memory CD45RA+ cells were left out of the naive CD8 fraction, which was CD45RO-negative and positively selected for CCR7. J is TRBJ1-1 and V is TRBV6-6; D is ambiguous. This TCR was sampled from a man aged 18 to 30 in good health. Some clones in this sample may be carry-over from other donors' samples. What was sequenced was naive CD8+ T cells from PBMCs. This chain's CDR3 is CASSPTTDLMNTEAFF. CDR3 DNA sequence: TGTGCCAGCAGTCCAACCACCGACCTCATGAACACTGAAGCTTTCTTT.